The 10 T cell receptor beta chains given below trace back to one sample, sequenced in a study of naive and memory T cell subsets. Findings of the study overall: Naive repertoires, especially CD8, held a few larger clonotypes, possibly memory cells re-expressing CD45RA.

The beta constant-region primer was an equimolar mix of two oligonucleotides covering TRBC1 and TRBC2. Nested alpha and beta constant-region primers with the SP2 primer drove four PCR rounds on ligated cDNA. One entry per CDR3 protein results from TCRdb running MiXCR on the UMI-ligation and nested PCR reads. The sample contains 130,000 to 150,000 distinct CDR3 sequences, roughly 22% of which appear only once. No antigen has been assigned to these receptors. Sequencing was performed on naive CD4+ T cells from blood. All receptors derive from a human donor in good health.

This clonotype was counted ten times or more. The chain uses TRBV6-2 or TRBV6-3 and TRBJ2-1; 12 bases line up with TRBD2. CDR3 length: 15 amino acids. Trimming took 4 bases from V and 8 from J; bases not matched to a gene: 6. Germline V CDR1 and CDR2: MNHEY, SVGEGT. CDR3 region: CASSFLLAGGDEQFF. The CDR3 region has the DNA TGTGCCAGCAGTTTCTTACTAGCGGGAGGAGATGAGCAGTTCTTC.

This clonotype was detected a few times. The CDR3 nucleotides are TGTGCCAGCAGTTACGGGGGAGTGGGGACTGAAGCTTTCTTT. This translates into CASSYGGVGTEAFF. The J gene is TRBJ1-1, the V gene TRBV6-5; D might be TRBD1 (5 bases). V lost 2 bases, J lost 5 bases, and 12 bases lay in between. Germline CDR1 MNHEY, CDR2 SVGAGI. This CDR3 comprises 14 residues.

The chain recombines TRBV7-3 with TRBJ2-2; D is unresolved. Per germline, CDR1 SGHTA and CDR2 FQGTGA. The CDR3 has 14 amino acids. Deletions cut 3 bases from V and 0 bases from J, with 5 bases between. The DNA for the CDR3 is TGTGCCAGCAGCTTTTATTCGAACACCGGGGAGCTGTTTTTT. Residues: CASSFYSNTGELFF.

The rearrangement joins TRBV19 to TRBJ1-5; no definite D call. The length of the CDR3 is 15 residues. The V and J ends lost 5 bases and 6 bases respectively, with 17 bases between them. Per the germline V gene, CDR1 is LNHDA and CDR2 is SQIVND (reference sequence). The CDR3 sequence: CASSVAGITVQPQHF. The CDR3 bases are TGTGCCAGTAGTGTGGCAGGAATAACAGTTCAGCCCCAGCATTTT.

This clonotype was picked up many times. The CDR3 coding sequence is TGCAGCGTTATTCGACAACGCACAGATACGCAGTATTTT. Protein sequence: CSVIRQRTDTQYF. The chain carries TRBV29-1 and TRBJ2-3; D is undetermined. Per germline, CDR1 SQVTM and CDR2 ANQGSEA. CDR3 length equals 13 residues. V was shortened by 5 bases and J by 1 base, with 10 bases between the two germline ends.

This clonotype has a handful of counts. The genes are TRBV28 and TRBJ1-5; 7 positions agree with TRBD1. V lost 3 bases to trimming and J lost 4 bases; unmatched junction nucleotides: 6. The CDR3 runs 15 residues. CDR1 is MDHEN, CDR2 SYDVKM, per germline. The CDR3 here is CASSLGDSPNQPQHF. The CDR3 nucleotides are TGTGCCAGCAGTTTGGGGGACAGCCCTAATCAGCCCCAGCATTTT.

This clonotype has just a few counts. The V call is TRBV5-1, the J call TRBJ2-1; 8 positions agree with TRBD2. This CDR3 contains 16 residues. Looked up from germline, CDR1 is SGHRS and CDR2 is YFSETQ. Trimming took 5 bases from V and 0 from J; bases not matched to a gene: 7. The CDR3 DNA follows: TGCGCCAGCAGAGGAACGGGAGGGAGCTCCTACAATGAGCAGTTCTTC. This codes for CASRGTGGSSYNEQFF.

This chain joins TRBV28 and TRBJ2-7; D is perhaps TRBD2 (5 bases). Germline CDR1 MDHEN, CDR2 SYDVKM. The V end lost 4 bases, the J end lost 3 bases, and 10 bases lay between the germline ends. The CDR3 length is 13 residues. DNA of the CDR3: TGTGCCAGCAGTTCTCTTCGGGGCTACGAGCAGTACTTC. As protein: CASSSLRGYEQYF.

This clonotype was observed many times. This chain joins TRBV29-1 and TRBJ2-2, with 11 bases fitting TRBD1. The CDR3 is made up of 14 amino acids. Looked up from germline, CDR1 is SQVTM and CDR2 is ANQGSEA. With V trimmed by 7 bases and J by 7 bases, 8 bases remained unmatched. CDR3 sequence reads: CSASGTGGSGELFF. In DNA, the CDR3 is TGCAGCGCCTCCGGGACAGGGGGAAGCGGGGAGCTGTTTTTT.

The V gene is TRBV25-1, the J gene TRBJ2-2; no reliable D call. Looked up from germline, CDR1 is MGHDK and CDR2 is SYGVNS. The CDR3 length is 12 residues. The germline V and J ends were trimmed by 7 bases and 6 bases, with 9 bases remaining between them. The CDR3 sequence is CASKQSSGELFF. The CDR3 DNA sequence: TGTGCCAGCAAACAGAGTTCCGGGGAGCTGTTTTTT.